This T cell receptor (beta chain) was captured in a study of tumor-infiltrating lymphocytes in primary liver carcinoma. Across the whole study: Roughly 3.5 to 7.5 million productive TCRbeta reads were obtained per sample, with similar numbers across tissue types.

Study observations and caveats: Tumors had a significantly higher top-250-clone fraction than blood (p = 0.039).

Trimming took 3 bases from V and 6 from J, leaving 15 bases between them. The CDR3 length is 14 residues. Per germline, CDR1 SGHNT and CDR2 YENEEA. Starting from around 510 ng of total RNA, TCR beta cDNA was produced with a primer in the constant region. Construction of TCR beta libraries relied on three successive nested multiplex PCR rounds employing slightly modified ARM-PCR. Primers for the first two PCR rounds were TRBV1-TRBV30 forward primers and a C-beta reverse primer (around 11 cycles per round). Each CDR3 protein is one row after TCRdb ran MiXCR on the multiplex PCR reads. The sample lists about 100,000 distinct CDR3 sequences, about 70% occurring once. Both RNA and DNA were isolated together from about 20-30 mg of bulk tissue that had not been sorted. This clonotype is judged medium-sized. Its specificity is not known.

Sequences were obtained from liver tumor tissue from sampling region 5. The subset denotes: tumor region T5, tumor centre. The rearrangement links TRBV11-3 to TRBJ2-7, with D perhaps TRBD1 (6 bases). The sequence was collected from a woman aged 55-69 years with primary liver carcinoma and hepatitis B virus infection. The CDR3, as DNA: TGTGCCAGCAGCTTTGGTTACAGGGAGACCGAGCAGTACTTC. Its translation: CASSFGYRETEQYF.